This T cell receptor (beta chain) was found in a study of blood T cells in healthy people across ages. Healthy Caucasian individuals from Russia aged about 6 to 95 were enrolled as donors. Study outcomes and limitations: Comparison with aged donors showed that long-lived donors had more naive CD4+ cells and higher diversity.

CDR1 and CDR2 (germline): SEHNR, FQNEAQ (reference sequence). Trimming removed 3 bases from V and 0 bases from J, with 12 bases in between. The CDR3 has 17 residues. Then a second PCR, running roughly 7 to 11 cycles, was carried out with a sample-barcoded 5' primer and a J-beta primer mix. TCRdb used MiXCR to reprocess the 5' RACE reads, holding one entry per CDR3 protein. The repertoire holds around 500,000 distinct CDR3 sequences, with 40% to 50% as singletons. Comment on this clonotype: The antigen is not known.

The V call is TRBV7-9, the J call TRBJ2-6; no reliable D call. The clonotype comes from a man older than 75 in good health. The sample comprised blood. The CDR3 loop reads CASSFGRSNSGANVLTF. CDR3 nucleotides: TGTGCCAGCAGCTTCGGACGCAGTAACTCTGGGGCCAACGTCCTGACTTTC.